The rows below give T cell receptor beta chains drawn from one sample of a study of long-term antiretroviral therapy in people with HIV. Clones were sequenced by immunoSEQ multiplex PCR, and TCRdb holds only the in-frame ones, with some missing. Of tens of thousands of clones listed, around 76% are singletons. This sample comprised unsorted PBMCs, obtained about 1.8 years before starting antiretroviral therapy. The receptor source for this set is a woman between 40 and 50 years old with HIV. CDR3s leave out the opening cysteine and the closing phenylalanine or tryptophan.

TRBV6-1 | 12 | ASSDTRFNQPQH
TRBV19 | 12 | ASSPRAGNQPQH
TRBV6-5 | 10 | ASSKDTYGYT
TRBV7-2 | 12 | ASSLGAGWGELF
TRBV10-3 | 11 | AISWGSNDEQY
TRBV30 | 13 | AWSVRDRGYNEQF
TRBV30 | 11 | AWITGGGNTIY
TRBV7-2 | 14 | ASSLGYRVSGNTIY
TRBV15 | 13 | ATSSKGGSNQPQH
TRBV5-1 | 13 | ASSLVAGGNQPQH
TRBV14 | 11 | ASSLLGSYEQY
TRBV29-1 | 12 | SVEGGRAHNEQF
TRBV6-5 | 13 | ASRARQGQGETQY
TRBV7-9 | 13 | ASSLAQRLNTEAF